These 20 T cell receptor beta chains originate from one sample sequenced in a study of shared clonotypes between healthy human individuals. Produced via immunoSEQ multiplex PCR; TCRdb's table is partial and in-frame only. The table includes 2 million to 2.5 million clones, roughly 93% detected once. The sequenced sample was naive CD4+ T cells from PBMCs. Sample subset: CD45RA+ positively selected. The source is a man between 18 and 29 years old in good health. Some clones in this sample may be carry-over from other donors' samples.

About this clone itself: Distinct nucleotide sequences in the sample also encode this CDR3. The rearrangement links TRBV28 to TRBJ1-3; 9 nucleotides align to TRBD1. This CDR3 spans 14 amino acids. The V segment lost 6 bases and the J segment 2 bases; nucleotides outside the gene matches: 2. CDR1 and CDR2 (germline): MDHEN, SYDVKM. The CDR3 sequence: CASSRDRAGNTIYF. In DNA form, the CDR3 reads TGTGCCAGCAGCCGGGACAGGGCTGGAAACACCATATATTTT. Combining the CDR3 with reference TRBV28 and TRBJ1-3 gives the whole variable domain DVKVTQSSRYLVKRTGEKVFLECVQDMDHENMFWYRQDPGLGLRLIYFSYDVKMKEKGDIPEGYSVSREKKERFSLILESASTNQTSMYLCASSRDRAGNTIYFGEGSWLTVV.

The V gene is TRBV6-1, the J gene TRBJ1-1; D may be TRBD1 (6 bases). Germline CDR1 is MNHNS and CDR2 is SASEGT. With 2 bases removed from V and 1 base from J, the gap between germline ends came to 11 bases. This CDR3 has 15 amino acids. CDR3 sequence reads: CASSELQGWNTEAFF. The CDR3 coding sequence is TGTGCCAGCAGTGAACTACAGGGATGGAACACTGAAGCTTTCTTT.

The V call is TRBV2, the J call TRBJ2-7, with D possibly TRBD2 on 6 matching bases. Germline CDR1 SNHLY, CDR2 FYNNEI. The germline V and J ends were trimmed by 2 bases and 4 bases, with 12 bases remaining between them. This CDR3 is 14 amino acids long. CDR3 residues: CASSELARAYEQYF. The CDR3 DNA reads TGTGCCAGCAGTGAACTAGCGCGAGCTTACGAGCAGTACTTC.

The chain employs TRBV9 and TRBJ2-1, with unresolved D. The V end lost 3 bases, the J end lost 11 bases, and 12 bases lay between the germline ends. CDR1 and CDR2 (germline): SGDLS, YYNGEE. The length of the CDR3 is 12 residues. CDR3 sequence: CASSGVGRQQFF. The CDR3 DNA sequence: TGTGCCAGCAGCGGGGTTGGGCGGCAGCAGTTCTTC. The full variable domain, with the rest looked up from reference TRBV9 and TRBJ2-1, is DSGVTQTPKHLITATGQRVTLRCSPRSGDLSVYWYQQSLDQGLQFLIQYYNGEERAKGNILERFSAQQFPDLHSELNLSSLELGDSALYFCASSGVGRQQFFGPGTRLTVL.

The table lists this clone with a count of one. This chain connects TRBV18 to TRBJ2-5; 10 nucleotides match TRBD1. Germline trimming cut 6 bases from V and 6 bases from J; bases unmatched to any gene: 10. This CDR3 spans 15 amino acids. CDR1 and CDR2 (germline): KGHSH, LQKENI. As DNA, the CDR3 is TGTGCCAGCTCCCTCGGGACAGGGGAGCTACAGACCCAGTACTTC. Translation gives CASSLGTGELQTQYF.

Remarks on this clone: The sample has other DNA sequences that encode this CDR3 too. The chain employs TRBV7-2 and TRBJ2-5, with D perhaps matching TRBD2 (6 bases). CDR3 length: 14 amino acids. The V and J ends lost 3 bases and 5 bases respectively, with 13 bases between them. Germline values: CDR1 SGHTA, CDR2 FQGNSA. CDR3 sequence (DNA): TGTGCCAGCAGCTTGGAAGGAGGGCTGGAGACCCAGTACTTC. This sequence encodes CASSLEGGLETQYF.

The rearrangement joins TRBV20-1 to TRBJ2-5; D unresolved. This CDR3 comprises 11 residues. Germline assignment: CDR1 DFQATT and CDR2 SNEGSKA (reference sequence). CDR3 bases: TGCGGAGAGAAGTACCAAGAGACCCAGTACTTC. Its protein is CGEKYQETQYF.

The V gene is TRBV2, the J gene TRBJ2-7; the D is unclear. V lost 3 bases to trimming and J lost 9 bases, with 6 bases between them. CDR1 is SNHLY and CDR2 is FYNNEI in the germline V gene. This CDR3 comprises 10 residues. CDR3 DNA sequence: TGTGCCAGCAGTGAGCCCGGGCAGTACTTC. This codes for CASSEPGQYF.

In its sample, this clone was seen a few times. In DNA, the CDR3 is TGCGCCAGCAGCTTGGGCAGCGGGACTGGGGAGCAGTTCTTC. It encodes CASSLGSGTGEQFF. The rearrangement links TRBV5-1 to TRBJ2-1; 7 positions match TRBD2. V trimming: 0 bases; J trimming: 10 bases; junction bases outside the gene matches: 7. This CDR3 has 14 residues. Germline V CDR1 and CDR2: SGHRS, YFSETQ.

This clone has a single count. This chain links TRBV28 with TRBJ1-3; the match to TRBD1 covers 7 bases. Germline CDR1 is MDHEN and CDR2 is SYDVKM. CDR3 length: 15 residues. V shed 5 bases and J 5 bases; nucleotides not matched to a gene: 9. This CDR3 reads CASSRQGISRNTIYF. In DNA, the CDR3 is TGTGCCAGCAGTCGACAGGGCATCTCGAGAAACACCATATATTTT.

V is TRBV5-6 and J is TRBJ1-2, with a tentative D call TRBD1 (6 bases). CDR1 is SGHDT, CDR2 YYEEEE, per germline. V was shortened by 4 bases and J by 0 bases, with 13 bases between the two germline ends. The CDR3 consists of 15 residues. CDR3 in DNA: TGTGCCAGCAGCACATTAGGACAGTCTAACTATGGCTACACCTTC. It codes for CASSTLGQSNYGYTF.

About this clone itself: This sample includes further DNA sequences coding for the same CDR3. J is TRBJ1-5 and V is TRBV5-1; D is undetermined. The CDR3 has 15 amino acids. The V gene's germline CDR1 is SGHRS and CDR2 YFSETQ. V lost 0 bases to trimming and J lost 4 bases, with 11 bases between them. The CDR3 DNA follows: TGCGCCAGCAGCTTGGGTGTTGGTGGGAATCAGCCCCAGCATTTT. Protein sequence: CASSLGVGGNQPQHF.

The CDR3, as DNA: TGTGCCAGCAGCCCACCGCGGGCGAAGCAGTTCTTC. The encoded protein is CASSPPRAKQFF. This chain uses TRBV7-3 with TRBJ2-1; TRBD2 might be the D (5 bases). V was pared by 5 bases and J by 11 bases, with 13 bases between. Germline CDR1 is SGHTA and CDR2 is FQGTGA. This CDR3 has 12 amino acids.

The chain links TRBV9 to TRBJ2-3; weak D call: TRBD1 (6 bases). This CDR3 comprises 15 residues. V lost 4 bases and J 3 bases, leaving 15 bases between the germline ends. Germline values: CDR1 SGDLS, CDR2 YYNGEE. CDR3 nucleotide sequence: TGTGCCAGCAGCTCACGGACAGATCATACAGATACGCAGTATTTT. Protein: CASSSRTDHTDTQYF.

The V call is TRBV6-6, the J call TRBJ2-5; TRBD1 aligns across 7 bases. V lost 2 bases to trimming and J lost 10 bases; unmatched junction nucleotides: 1. Germline V CDR1 and CDR2: MNHNY, SVGAGI (reference sequence). CDR3 length equals 11 residues. CDR3 protein: CASSYQGDQYF. CDR3 nucleotides: TGTGCCAGCAGTTACCAGGGGGACCAGTACTTC.

The genes are TRBV11-2 and TRBJ2-2, with 9 bases identical to TRBD1. This CDR3 has 16 amino acids. The trim removed 4 bases at V and 3 bases at J, leaving 6 bases unmatched. Germline CDR1 SGHAT, CDR2 FQNNGV. The CDR3 sequence is CASSSRTGADTGELFF. CDR3 bases: TGTGCCAGCAGCTCCCGGACAGGGGCCGACACCGGGGAGCTGTTTTTT.

This chain links TRBV2 with TRBJ2-3; a weak D match, TRBD2 (7 bases). Germline CDR1 and CDR2: SNHLY and FYNNEI. The length of the CDR3 is 16 residues. Deletions cut 3 bases from V and 10 bases from J, with 23 bases between. The DNA for the CDR3 is TGTGCCAGCAGTGAGTTGGGAGCGGGACAAAATAAGGCGCAGTATTTT. Translating it yields CASSELGAGQNKAQYF.

This clone occurred once. The chain carries TRBV5-1 and TRBJ2-7; perhaps TRBD2 as D (5 bases). CDR3 size: 15 residues. V lost 0 bases and J lost 2, with 12 bases in between. Germline CDR1 is SGHRS and CDR2 is YFSETQ. This CDR3 reads CASSLASGSAYEQYF. CDR3 DNA: TGCGCCAGCAGCTTGGCCTCGGGATCGGCCTACGAGCAGTACTTC.

This chain connects TRBV7-6 to TRBJ2-2; D not resolved. The length of the CDR3 is 16 residues. The V and J ends lost 1 base and 6 bases respectively, with 15 bases between them. Germline CDR1 and CDR2: SGHVS and FNYEAQ. CDR3 bases: TGTGCCAGCAGCTTAGTTTCGACCCCCGGTTCCGGGGAGCTGTTTTTT. This codes for CASSLVSTPGSGELFF.

The chain links TRBV27 to TRBJ2-7; 7 bases are a match to TRBD1. Germline V lookup: CDR1 MNHEY, CDR2 SMNVEV (reference sequence). V lost 5 bases, J lost 2 bases, and 3 bases stayed unmatched. CDR3 length: 13 residues. CDR3 residues: CASSPGTAYEQYF. As DNA, the CDR3 is TGTGCCAGCAGTCCGGGGACAGCCTACGAGCAGTACTTC.